A selection of T cell receptor beta chains follows, all from one sample in a study of cytomegalovirus exposure and HLA in healthy donors. Using immunoSEQ multiplex PCR, the repertoire was profiled, and TCRdb retains in-frame clones only, with some absent. The table has some 180,000 clones, 80% seen once. The sample comprised PBMCs. The origin of the receptors is a woman in her thirties in good health and CMV-seronegative. Each CDR3 is given with its conserved first and last residue. The D gene is left open where the match is weak. The size of a clone is reported for some rows only, either as once, few or many, or as a class for expanded clones.

TRBJ2-7,-,TRBV27,TRBD1,CASSPILTTGAAYYEQYF,TGTGCCAGCAGTCCTATATTGACCACAGGGGCCGCGTACTACGAGCAGTACTTC
TRBJ1-4,-,TRBV19,-,CASSKEGEKLFF,TGTGCCAGTAGTAAGGAGGGTGAAAAACTGTTTTTT
TRBJ2-3,once,TRBV6-5,TRBD2,CASSYRGGDTDTQYF,TGTGCCAGCAGTTACCGGGGAGGGGACACAGATACGCAGTATTTT
TRBJ2-5,-,TRBV19,TRBD2,CASSIRGGQETQYF,TGTGCCAGTAGTATACGGGGGGGGCAAGAGACCCAGTACTTC
TRBJ2-1,-,TRBV19,TRBD2,CASCGQAVLAGGHNEQFF,TGTGCCAGTTGTGGACAGGCGGTACTAGCGGGGGGGCACAATGAGCAGTTCTTC
TRBJ1-5,-,TRBV27,TRBD1,CASSSHRDRAFNQPQHF,TGTGCCAGCAGTTCGCACCGGGACAGGGCGTTCAATCAGCCCCAGCATTTT
TRBJ2-5,-,TRBV18,TRBD1,CASSPPGTGYQETQYF,TGCGCCAGCTCACCACCCGGGACAGGGTATCAAGAGACCCAGTACTTC
TRBJ2-5,-,TRBV21-1,-,CASSKIAGGHETQYF,TGTGCCAGCAGCAAAATCGCAGGGGGCCACGAGACCCAGTACTTC
TRBJ2-7,-,TRBV6-1,-,CASNDWSNEPEQYF,TGTGCCAGCAACGATTGGAGCAACGAACCCGAGCAGTACTTC
TRBJ1-3,-,TRBV30,-,CAWSVPGWAQGSTIYF,TGTGCCTGGAGTGTTCCAGGTTGGGCCCAGGGGAGCACCATATATTTT
TRBJ1-5,-,TRBV6-6,TRBD1,CASSKQGRQPQHF,TGTGCCAGCAGTAAACAGGGGAGGCAGCCCCAGCATTTT
TRBJ2-6,-,TRBV7-2,TRBD1,CASRRTGMTGANVLTF,TGTGCCAGCAGAAGGACAGGAATGACTGGGGCCAACGTCCTGACTTTC
TRBJ2-7,-,TRBV5-6,TRBD2,CASRGLAGTYEQYF,TGTGCCAGCCGAGGACTAGCGGGAACCTACGAGCAGTACTTC
TRBJ2-7,once,TRBV4-1,TRBD1,CASSQMDRGFDEQYF,TGCGCCAGCAGCCAAATGGACAGGGGTTTCGACGAGCAGTACTTC
TRBJ1-2,-,TRBV10-3,TRBD1,CAISEVRTGEYGYTF,TGTGCCATCAGTGAGGTTAGGACAGGGGAATATGGCTACACCTTC
TRBJ1-5,-,TRBV15,-,CATSRDRNNQPQHF,TGTGCCACCAGCAGAGACAGGAACAATCAGCCCCAGCATTTT
TRBJ2-5,-,TRBV29-1,TRBD2,CSVIGTSGVSETQYF,TGCAGCGTCATAGGGACTAGCGGGGTTTCGGAGACCCAGTACTTC
TRBJ1-2,-,TRBV5-6,TRBD1,CASSSWDRGHGYGYTF,TGTGCCAGCAGCTCGTGGGACAGGGGGCATGGCTATGGCTACACCTTC
TRBJ1-5,-,TRBV27,-,CASSPSDSNQPQHF,TGTGCCAGCAGTCCCTCGGACAGTAATCAGCCCCAGCATTTT
TRBJ2-7,-,TRBV7-2,-,CASSLVAGLTSYEQYF,TGTGCCAGCAGCTTAGTCGCTGGACTAACTTCTTACGAGCAGTACTTC
TRBJ2-5,few,TRBV7-3,-,CASSLKGQGGTQYF,TGTGCCAGCAGCTTAAAGGGGCAGGGTGGGACCCAGTACTTC
TRBJ1-2,-,TRBV4-1,-,CASSQESQNYGYTF,TGCGCCAGCAGCCAAGAGTCGCAGAACTATGGCTACACCTTC
TRBJ2-3,-,TRBV5-6,TRBD1,CASSLVQGANTQYF,TGTGCCAGCAGCTTGGTACAGGGGGCAAATACGCAGTATTTT
TRBJ1-2,-,TRBV5-1,-,CASSLDRVNYGYTF,TGCGCCAGCAGCTTGGACAGGGTTAACTATGGCTACACCTTC
TRBJ2-7,-,TRBV19,-,CASGSGGTPLYEQYF,TGTGCCAGCGGCTCCGGTGGGACACCGCTCTACGAGCAGTACTTC
TRBJ2-3,-,TRBV19,-,CASTFMGGRTDTQYF,TGTGCCAGTACGTTCATGGGGGGGCGCACAGATACGCAGTATTTT